This T cell receptor (beta chain) originates from a study of cytomegalovirus exposure and HLA in healthy donors. Primers included in the PCR were 60 Vbeta and 13 Jbeta primers. Generated by immunoSEQ multiplex PCR, the TCRdb table keeps only in-frame clones and is missing some. This table has some 200,000 clones, roughly four fifths appearing once. Germline lookup yields CDR1 SGHDT and CDR2 YYEEEE. V lost 6 bases and J 1 base, leaving 13 bases between the germline ends. The CDR3 has 14 amino acids. The chain uses TRBV5-6 and TRBJ2-5; tentatively, D is TRBD2 (5 bases). The sample consisted of PBMCs. The origin of this receptor is a woman in her forties or fifties in good health and CMV-seropositive. This chain's CDR3 is CASIDWAGQETQYF. For the CDR3, the DNA is TGTGCCAGCATAGATTGGGCGGGCCAAGAGACCCAGTACTTC.